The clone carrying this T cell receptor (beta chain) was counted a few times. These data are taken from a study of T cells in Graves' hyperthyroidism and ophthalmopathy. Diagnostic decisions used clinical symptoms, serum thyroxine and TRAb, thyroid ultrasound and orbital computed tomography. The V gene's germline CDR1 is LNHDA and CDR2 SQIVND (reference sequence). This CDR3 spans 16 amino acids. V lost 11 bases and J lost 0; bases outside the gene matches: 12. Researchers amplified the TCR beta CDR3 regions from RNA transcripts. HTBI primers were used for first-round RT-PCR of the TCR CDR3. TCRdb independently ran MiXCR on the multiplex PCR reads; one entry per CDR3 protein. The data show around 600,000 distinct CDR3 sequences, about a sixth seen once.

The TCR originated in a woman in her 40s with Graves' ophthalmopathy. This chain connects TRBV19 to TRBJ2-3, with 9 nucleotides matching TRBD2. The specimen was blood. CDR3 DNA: TGTGCCGTGGGAGGTAGCGGGGGCTTTAGCACAGATACGCAGTATTTT. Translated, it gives CAVGGSGGFSTDTQYF.